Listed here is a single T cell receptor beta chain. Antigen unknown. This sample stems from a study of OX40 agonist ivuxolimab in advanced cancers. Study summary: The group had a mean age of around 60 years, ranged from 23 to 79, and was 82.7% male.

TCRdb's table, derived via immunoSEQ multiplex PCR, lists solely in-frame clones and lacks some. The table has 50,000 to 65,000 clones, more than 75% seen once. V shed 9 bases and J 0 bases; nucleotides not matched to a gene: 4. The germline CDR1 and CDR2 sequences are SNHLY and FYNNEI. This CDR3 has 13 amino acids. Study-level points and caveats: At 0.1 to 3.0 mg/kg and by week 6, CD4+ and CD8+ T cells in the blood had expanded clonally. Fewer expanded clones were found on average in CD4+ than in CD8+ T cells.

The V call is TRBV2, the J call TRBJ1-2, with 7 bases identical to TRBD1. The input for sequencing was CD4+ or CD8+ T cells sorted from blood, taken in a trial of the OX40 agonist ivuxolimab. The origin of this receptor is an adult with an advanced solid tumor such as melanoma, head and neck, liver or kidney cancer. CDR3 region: CARLGQSNYGYTF. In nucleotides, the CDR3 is TGTGCCAGGTTGGGACAGTCTAACTATGGCTACACCTTC.